A selection of T cell receptor beta chains follows, all from one sample in a study of blood T cell repertoires in COVID-19. Sequencing used immunoSEQ multiplex PCR; TCRdb keeps in-frame clones, though not all of them. The sample lists just over 150,000 clones, approximately 80% seen once, with 6.5% to 8.5% in the top ten. The specimen was peripheral blood. The source is a woman aged 35 to 49 with COVID-19, enrolled during active disease. Each CDR3 is given with its conserved first and last residue.

v_gene: TRBV7-9; j_gene: TRBJ2-1; CDR3aa: CASSLAGLAGATDNEQFF
v_gene: TRBV25-1; j_gene: TRBJ2-1; CDR3aa: CASSESKLVGANEQFF
v_gene: TRBV6-1; j_gene: TRBJ2-1; CDR3aa: CASSEYESMGVEQFF
v_gene: TRBV5-4; j_gene: TRBJ2-1; CDR3aa: CASTILGGGEQFF
v_gene: TRBV7-2; j_gene: TRBJ2-7; CDR3aa: CVSREGGRLYEQYF
v_gene: TRBV5-5; j_gene: TRBJ1-2; CDR3aa: CASRRTGGPGGYTF
v_gene: TRBV11-2; j_gene: TRBJ1-1; CDR3aa: CASSFSVNTEAFF
v_gene: TRBV7-3; j_gene: TRBJ2-3; CDR3aa: CASSSGVTSTDTQYF
v_gene: TRBV6-5; j_gene: TRBJ2-1; CDR3aa: CASFPSGRASEQFF
v_gene: TRBV5-4; j_gene: TRBJ2-5; CDR3aa: CASSLDTGVRETQYF
v_gene: TRBV28; j_gene: TRBJ2-5; CDR3aa: CASSFTGSLQETQYF
v_gene: TRBV9; j_gene: TRBJ2-3; CDR3aa: CASSVGSSLHTDTQYF
v_gene: TRBV19; j_gene: TRBJ1-1; CDR3aa: CASSIDRVTEAFF
v_gene: TRBV27; j_gene: TRBJ2-7; CDR3aa: CASSFADSIYEQYF
v_gene: TRBV5-6; j_gene: TRBJ1-2; CDR3aa: CASSFTGGDGYTF
v_gene: TRBV7-3; j_gene: TRBJ2-5; CDR3aa: CASSSRGGAWETQYF
v_gene: TRBV4-1; j_gene: TRBJ1-3; CDR3aa: CASTMDRASGNTIYF
v_gene: TRBV27; j_gene: TRBJ2-4; CDR3aa: CASSLLGQRNIQYF
v_gene: TRBV19; j_gene: TRBJ2-2; CDR3aa: CASSIESRLASLTGELFF